One sample yielded the 12 T cell receptor beta chains listed below, sequenced in a study of blood T cell repertoires in COVID-19. Method: immunoSEQ multiplex PCR; TCRdb's copy keeps in-frame clones and lacks some. The data contain around 310,000 clones, approximately 87% of them singletons. The material sequenced was peripheral blood. These receptor sequences come from a woman aged 50 to 60 with active or convalescent COVID-19.

The chain employs TRBV7-2 and TRBJ2-1, with D tentatively TRBD2 (5 bases). Looked up from germline, CDR1 is SGHTA and CDR2 is FQGNSA. This CDR3 contains 15 residues. Trimming took 2 bases from V and 3 from J, leaving 11 bases between them. The CDR3 protein is CASSLRRAGYNEQFF. The CDR3 nucleotides read TGTGCCAGCAGCTTAAGACGGGCGGGCTACAATGAGCAGTTCTTC. Drawing the rest from reference TRBV7-2 and TRBJ2-1, the complete variable domain is GAGVSQSPSNKVTEKGKDVELRCDPISGHTALYWYRQSLGQGLEFLIYFQGNSAPDKSGLPSDRFSAERTGGSVSTLTIQRTQQEDSAVYLCASSLRRAGYNEQFFGPGTRLTVL.

The CDR3 here is CASSIGGASPLHF. The CDR3 DNA reads as TGTGCCAGCAGCATCGGGGGGGCTTCACCCCTCCACTTT. The chain recombines TRBV7-2 with TRBJ1-6; D is perhaps TRBD1 (6 bases). This CDR3 is built from 13 residues. The V and J ends lost 5 bases and 9 bases respectively, with 11 bases between them. Germline V gene lookup returns CDR1 SGHTA and CDR2 FQGNSA.

This clone is a singleton in its sample. This chain links TRBV19 with TRBJ2-7; 7 bases match TRBD2. The germline CDR1 and CDR2 sequences are LNHDA and SQIVND (reference sequence). V trimming: 4 bases; J trimming: 4 bases; junction bases outside the gene matches: 4. The CDR3 extends over 13 amino acids. CDR3 region: CASSTGGGYEQYF. The CDR3 DNA reads as TGTGCCAGTAGTACTGGGGGGGGATACGAGCAGTACTTC.

CDR3 region: CASSLSSGRQETQYF. CDR3 bases: TGTGCCAGCAGCTTATCGAGCGGGAGGCAAGAGACCCAGTACTTC. This sequence joins TRBV5-4 and TRBJ2-5, with 9 bases matching TRBD2. Germline V lookup: CDR1 SGHNT, CDR2 YYREEE (reference sequence). CDR3 size: 15 residues. J lost 2 bases, V lost 2 bases, and 4 bases had no gene match.

This chain joins TRBV19 and TRBJ1-2; tentative D call: TRBD1 (5 bases). V gave up 5 bases and J gave up 4 bases, with 11 bases separating them. Germline lookup yields CDR1 LNHDA and CDR2 SQIVND (reference sequence). This CDR3 has 13 amino acids. The CDR3 loop reads CASSQTDFYGYTF. DNA of the CDR3: TGTGCCAGTAGTCAGACAGATTTCTATGGCTACACCTTC.

The chain employs TRBV11-2 and TRBJ2-5; D remains unclear. Germline assignment: CDR1 SGHAT and CDR2 FQNNGV. CDR3 length: 15 amino acids. Trimming cost V 8 bases and J 0 bases, with 16 bases left between them. CDR3 region: CASGPPSRNQETQYF. The CDR3 DNA reads TGTGCCAGCGGCCCCCCCTCGAGGAACCAAGAGACCCAGTACTTC. Full variable domain (remainder filled in from reference TRBV11-2 and TRBJ2-5): EAGVAQSPRYKIIEKRQSVAFWCNPISGHATLYWYQQILGQGPKLLIQFQNNGVVDDSQLPKDRFSAERLKGVDSTLKIQPAKLEDSAVYLCASGPPSRNQETQYFGPGTRLLVL.

The rearrangement uses TRBV9 and TRBJ2-3, with D possibly matching TRBD1 (6 bases). The V end was cut by 4 bases, the J end by 4 bases, with 16 bases between. The CDR3 runs 15 residues. CDR1 SGDLS and CDR2 YYNGEE come from the germline V gene. CDR3 in amino acids: CASSPPTGYSDTQYF. CDR3 nucleotides: TGTGCCAGCAGCCCGCCGACAGGCTACTCAGATACGCAGTATTTT.

The rearrangement uses TRBV3-1 (or the pseudogene TRBV3-2) and TRBJ1-6, with 12 nucleotides matching TRBD1. With V trimmed by 3 bases and J by 8 bases, 11 bases remained unmatched. This CDR3 has 18 residues. CDR1 and CDR2 (germline): LGHDT, YNNKEL (reference sequence). The DNA for the CDR3 is TGTGCCAGCAGCCATGGGGACAGGGGGCGCCTTAGATATTCACCCCTCCACTTT. It yields the protein CASSHGDRGRLRYSPLHF.

The chain employs TRBV6-2 or TRBV6-3 and TRBJ2-7; D is possibly TRBD1 (6 bases). V was trimmed by 2 bases and J by 1 base, leaving 9 bases between them. Germline CDR1 reads MNHEY; CDR2 reads SVGEGT. The CDR3 sequence is 14 residues long. CDR3 DNA sequence: TGTGCCAGCAGTTACAGGGGGAAATCCTACGAGCAGTACTTC. It is translated as CASSYRGKSYEQYF.

The gene calls are TRBV11-2 and TRBJ1-6; 7 bases are shared with TRBD1. Germline V gene lookup returns CDR1 SGHAT and CDR2 FQNNGV. Trimming took 1 base from V and 7 from J; bases not matched to a gene: 4. The CDR3 is made up of 15 amino acids. Here the CDR3 DNA reads TGTGCCAGCAGCTTAGTAAGGGGGCGAAATTCACCCCTCCACTTT. Translated: CASSLVRGRNSPLHF. The full variable domain, with the rest looked up from reference TRBV11-2 and TRBJ1-6, is EAGVAQSPRYKIIEKRQSVAFWCNPISGHATLYWYQQILGQGPKLLIQFQNNGVVDDSQLPKDRFSAERLKGVDSTLKIQPAKLEDSAVYLCASSLVRGRNSPLHFGNGTRLTVT.

This clone was seen a single time. The DNA of the CDR3 is TGTGCCAGTAGTAATCGAGGGTCTAGCTATGGCTACACCTTC. It specifies CASSNRGSSYGYTF. The chain carries TRBV19 and TRBJ1-2; D remains ambiguous. The V gene's germline CDR1 is LNHDA and CDR2 SQIVND (reference sequence). The CDR3 contains 14 residues. V was shortened by 4 bases and J by 4 bases, with 13 bases between the two germline ends.

This clone was picked up one time. This rearrangement joins TRBV27 to TRBJ2-1, with D maybe TRBD1 (6 bases). The CDR3 runs 16 residues. CDR1 and CDR2 (germline): MNHEY, SMNVEV (reference sequence). The V and J ends lost 5 bases and 0 bases respectively, with 14 bases between them. The DNA for the CDR3 is TGTGCCAGCAGTCCTTCCTGGGGGCCCTCCTACAATGAGCAGTTCTTC. This codes for CASSPSWGPSYNEQFF.